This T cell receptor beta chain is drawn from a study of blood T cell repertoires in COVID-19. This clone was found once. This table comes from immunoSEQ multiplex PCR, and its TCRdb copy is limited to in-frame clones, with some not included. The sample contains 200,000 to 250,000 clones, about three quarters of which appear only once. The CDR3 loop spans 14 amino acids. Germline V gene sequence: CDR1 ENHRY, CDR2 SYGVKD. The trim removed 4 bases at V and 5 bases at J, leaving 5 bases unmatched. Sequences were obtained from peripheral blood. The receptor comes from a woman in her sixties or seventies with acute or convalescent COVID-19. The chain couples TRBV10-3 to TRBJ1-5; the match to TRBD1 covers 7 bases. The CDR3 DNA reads TGTGCCATCAGTGGGACAGGAAACCATCAGCCCCAGCATTTT. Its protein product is CAISGTGNHQPQHF.